The 17 T cell receptor beta chains presented below share a single source sample, sequenced in a study of blood T cell repertoires in COVID-19. TCRdb's copy holds only in-frame clones and misses some; the assay was immunoSEQ multiplex PCR. The sample has roughly 120,000 clones, around 85% seen once; the top ten hold around 2.5%. The source material was peripheral blood. The receptors shown here come from a man aged 50 to 59 with acute or convalescent COVID-19.

The chain joins TRBV12-3 or TRBV12-4 to TRBJ2-7; D may be TRBD1 (5 bases). The CDR3 contains 12 residues. Deletions cut 6 bases from V and 7 bases from J, with 13 bases between. Here the CDR3 reads CASSPTELEQYF. The CDR3 bases are TGTGCCAGCAGCCCGACAGAATTGGAGCAGTACTTC.

The V gene is TRBV7-9, the J gene TRBJ1-2; TRBD1 matches 8 bases. Germline values: CDR1 SEHNR, CDR2 FQNEAQ (reference sequence). The CDR3 totals 15 residues. V trimming: 4 bases; J trimming: 5 bases; junction bases outside the gene matches: 9. The CDR3 nucleotides read TGTGCCAGCAGCTCCGGACAGGGCGCGGGTTATGGCTACACCTTC. Translation: CASSSGQGAGYGYTF. The full variable domain, in which reference TRBV7-9 and TRBJ1-2 provide the parts outside the CDR3, is DTGVSQNPRHKITKRGQNVTFRCDPISEHNRLYWYRQTLGQGPEFLTYFQNEAQLEKSRLLSDRFSAERPKGSFSTLEIQRTEQGDSAMYLCASSSGQGAGYGYTFGSGTRLTVV.

A few counts support this clone. The rearrangement links TRBV7-9 to TRBJ2-1; 7 bases agree with TRBD2. With V trimmed by 0 bases and J by 4 bases, 12 bases remained unmatched. CDR3 length: 18 residues. Germline V gene data show CDR1 as SEHNR and CDR2 as FQNEAQ (reference sequence). The CDR3 DNA sequence: TGTGCCAGCAGCTTAGCCAGGATCCGGGACTACTCATACAATGAGCAGTTCTTC. Translation: CASSLARIRDYSYNEQFF.

The rearrangement joins TRBV7-6 to TRBJ1-1, with D uncertain. Germline loops: CDR1 SGHVS, CDR2 FNYEAQ. The V end was cut by 5 bases, the J end by 6 bases, with 19 bases between. CDR3 length: 15 amino acids. In DNA form, the CDR3 reads TGTGCCAGCAGCAGCTTACTAAAAGGAGCCGCTGAAGCTTTCTTT. The encoded protein is CASSSLLKGAAEAFF.

The gene calls are TRBV2 and TRBJ1-2; D is uncertain. The CDR3 has 13 amino acids. Germline V gene lookup returns CDR1 SNHLY and CDR2 FYNNEI. V was pared by 8 bases and J by 0 bases, with 10 bases between. This CDR3 is CASEGSANYGYTF. Written as DNA, the CDR3 is TGTGCCAGCGAGGGCTCAGCTAACTATGGCTACACCTTC.

The chain uses TRBV5-1 and TRBJ2-3; TRBD1 is a possible D gene (6 bases). The CDR3 runs to 14 residues. Trimming left V 0 bases short and J 6 bases short, with 11 bases between. Per the germline V gene, CDR1 is SGHRS and CDR2 is YFSETQ. CDR3 amino acids: CASSLGGGLDTQYF. CDR3 DNA: TGCGCCAGCAGCTTGGGAGGGGGTTTGGATACGCAGTATTTT.

This clone was observed once. V usage is TRBV2 and J usage is TRBJ1-4; 7 bases map to TRBD1. The germline V gene encodes CDR1 SNHLY and CDR2 FYNNEI. The CDR3 runs 16 residues. V lost 8 bases, J lost 6 bases, and 15 bases stayed unmatched. The CDR3 is CASGTRGTEDDEKLFF. Written as DNA, the CDR3 is TGTGCCAGCGGGACCCGAGGGACAGAGGATGATGAAAAACTGTTTTTT.

The count of this clone is one. V usage is TRBV10-2 and J usage is TRBJ2-2; D may be TRBD1 (7 bases). V was trimmed by 4 bases and J by 5 bases, leaving 14 bases between them. CDR3 length equals 15 residues. Germline assignment: CDR1 WSHSY and CDR2 SAAADI. CDR3 bases: TGCGCCAGCAGTGGGAGGGGGCCGGGGACCGGGGAGCTGTTTTTT. Residues: CASSGRGPGTGELFF.

This sequence joins TRBV19 and TRBJ2-3; 10 nucleotides match TRBD2. The CDR3 sequence is 15 residues long. The germline gives CDR1 LNHDA, CDR2 SQIVND (reference sequence). V dropped 3 bases and J dropped 2; count of bases not matched to a gene: 2. CDR3 loop: CASSMGLAITDTQYF. CDR3 bases: TGTGCCAGTAGTATGGGACTAGCGATCACAGATACGCAGTATTTT.

The V and J genes are TRBV7-9 and TRBJ2-3; 10 bases fit TRBD1. With V trimmed by 4 bases and J by 6 bases, 16 bases remained unmatched. Germline-derived CDR1 and CDR2 are SEHNR and FQNEAQ (reference sequence). The CDR3 totals 18 residues. In DNA, the CDR3 is TGTGCCAGCAGCTCCCCCACAACTCCGGGACAGGGGCTGGATACGCAGTATTTT. It is translated as CASSSPTTPGQGLDTQYF.

This clone was seen ten or more times. V is TRBV19 and J is TRBJ2-1, with 11 bases identical to TRBD2. The CDR3 runs to 15 residues. Germline V CDR1 and CDR2: LNHDA, SQIVND (reference sequence). Trimming cost V 3 bases and J 5 bases; bases outside gene matches: 3. The CDR3 DNA reads TGTGCCAGTAGTATCATGACTAGCGGGAACAATGAGCAGTTCTTC. Translating it yields CASSIMTSGNNEQFF. The entire variable domain, with the rest obtained from reference TRBV19 and TRBJ2-1, is as follows: DGGITQSPKYLFRKEGQNVTLSCEQNLNHDAMYWYRQDPGQGLRLIYYSQIVNDFQKGDIAEGYSVSREKKESFPLTVTSAQKNPTAFYLCASSIMTSGNNEQFFGPGTRLTVL.

This clone was seen just once. The chain combines TRBV28 with TRBJ1-1; 7 bases fit TRBD1. The CDR3 totals 14 residues. Germline values: CDR1 MDHEN, CDR2 SYDVKM. With 6 bases clipped from V and 5 bases from J, the junction kept 9 bases outside the gene matches. The CDR3 is CASSGTGVRTEAFF. DNA of the CDR3: TGTGCCAGCAGCGGAACAGGGGTGAGGACTGAAGCTTTCTTT.

J is TRBJ2-5 and V is TRBV19; no reliable D call. Germline V CDR1 and CDR2: LNHDA, SQIVND (reference sequence). Trimming removed 10 bases at V and 3 bases at J, with 15 bases between. The CDR3 spans 13 residues. For the CDR3, the DNA is TGTGCCACCACCCCCCCAGGCAAAGAGACCCAGTACTTC. Protein product: CATTPPGKETQYF. The variable domain in full, with the rest retrieved from reference TRBV19 and TRBJ2-5, is DGGITQSPKYLFRKEGQNVTLSCEQNLNHDAMYWYRQDPGQGLRLIYYSQIVNDFQKGDIAEGYSVSREKKESFPLTVTSAQKNPTAFYLCATTPPGKETQYFGPGTRLLVL.

This sequence joins TRBV5-1 and TRBJ1-2; D is unclear. The CDR3 spans 13 residues. Germline V gene lookup returns CDR1 SGHRS and CDR2 YFSETQ. V dropped 2 bases and J dropped 8 bases, with 13 bases sitting between them. For the CDR3, the DNA is TGCGCCAGCAGCTTATACCCTGGTCGGGGCTACACCTTC. Translation: CASSLYPGRGYTF.

The chain links TRBV6-5 to TRBJ2-1; 11 bases fit TRBD2. Per the germline V gene, CDR1 is MNHEY and CDR2 is SVGAGI. Unmatched junction bases numbered 8, after V lost 6 bases and J lost 7 bases. This CDR3 spans 15 amino acids. CDR3 coding DNA: TGTGCCAGCAGACTCACCGGGACTAGCGGAAATGAGCAGTTCTTC. Translation gives CASRLTGTSGNEQFF.

This chain uses TRBV13 with TRBJ1-4; weak D call: TRBD1 (5 bases). The CDR3 has 11 amino acids. Trimming stripped 6 bases from V and 7 bases from J, with 6 bases between. Germline V lookup: CDR1 PRHDT, CDR2 FYEKMQ (reference sequence). The CDR3 DNA reads as TGTGCCAGCAGTCAGGGTGAAAAACTGTTTTTT. Amino acid sequence: CASSQGEKLFF.

This chain uses TRBV18 with TRBJ1-4; D perhaps matches TRBD1 (6 bases). V gave up 4 bases and J gave up 3 bases, with 9 bases separating them. Germline V CDR1 and CDR2: KGHSH, LQKENI. The CDR3 consists of 14 residues. The chain's CDR3 is CASSRGQSNEKLFF. CDR3 DNA sequence: TGTGCCAGCTCACGAGGACAGTCTAATGAAAAACTGTTTTTT.